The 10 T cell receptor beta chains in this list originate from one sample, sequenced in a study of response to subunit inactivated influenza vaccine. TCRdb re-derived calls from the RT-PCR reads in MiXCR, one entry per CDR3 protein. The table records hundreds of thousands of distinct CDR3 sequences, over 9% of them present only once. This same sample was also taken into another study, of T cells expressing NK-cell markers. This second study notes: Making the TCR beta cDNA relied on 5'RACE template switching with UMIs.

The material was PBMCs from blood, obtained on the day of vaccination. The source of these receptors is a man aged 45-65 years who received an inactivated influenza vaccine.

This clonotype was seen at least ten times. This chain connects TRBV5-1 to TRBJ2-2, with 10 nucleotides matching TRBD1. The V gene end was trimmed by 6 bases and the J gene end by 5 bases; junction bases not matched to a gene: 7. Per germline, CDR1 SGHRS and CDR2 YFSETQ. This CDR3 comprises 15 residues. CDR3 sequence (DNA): TGCGCCAGCAAGCTGAGGGGACAGGGGACCGGGGAGCTGTTTTTT. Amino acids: CASKLRGQGTGELFF.

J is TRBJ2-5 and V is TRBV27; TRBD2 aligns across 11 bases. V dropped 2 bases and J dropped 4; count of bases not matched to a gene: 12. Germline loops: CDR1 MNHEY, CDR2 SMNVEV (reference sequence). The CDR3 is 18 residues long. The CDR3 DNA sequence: TGTGCCAGCAGTTTAGGGGGAGTAGCGGGGGGGCCTGGAGAGACCCAGTACTTC. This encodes CASSLGGVAGGPGETQYF.

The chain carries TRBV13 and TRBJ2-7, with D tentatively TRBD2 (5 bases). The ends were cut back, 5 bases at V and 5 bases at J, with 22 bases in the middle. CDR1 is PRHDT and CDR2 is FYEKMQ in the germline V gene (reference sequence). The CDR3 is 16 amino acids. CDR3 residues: CASSPNPGLAADEQYF. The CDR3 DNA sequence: TGTGCCAGCAGCCCAAACCCCGGGCTAGCAGCCGACGAGCAGTACTTC.

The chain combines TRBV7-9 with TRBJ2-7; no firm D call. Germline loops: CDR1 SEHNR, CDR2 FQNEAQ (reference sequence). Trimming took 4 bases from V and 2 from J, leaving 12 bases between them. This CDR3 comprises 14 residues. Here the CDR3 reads CASSSQTVTYEQYF. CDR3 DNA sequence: TGTGCCAGCAGCTCCCAGACTGTTACCTACGAGCAGTACTTC. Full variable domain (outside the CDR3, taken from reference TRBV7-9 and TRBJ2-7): DTGVSQNPRHKITKRGQNVTFRCDPISEHNRLYWYRQTLGQGPEFLTYFQNEAQLEKSRLLSDRFSAERPKGSFSTLEIQRTEQGDSAMYLCASSSQTVTYEQYFGPGTRLTVT.

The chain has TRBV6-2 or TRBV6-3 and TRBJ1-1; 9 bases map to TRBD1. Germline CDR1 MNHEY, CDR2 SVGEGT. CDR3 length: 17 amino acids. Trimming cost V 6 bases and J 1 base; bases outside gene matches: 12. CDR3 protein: CASRRRTGAMGNTEAFF. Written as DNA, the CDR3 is TGTGCCAGCAGGCGCAGGACAGGGGCAATGGGGAACACTGAAGCTTTCTTT.

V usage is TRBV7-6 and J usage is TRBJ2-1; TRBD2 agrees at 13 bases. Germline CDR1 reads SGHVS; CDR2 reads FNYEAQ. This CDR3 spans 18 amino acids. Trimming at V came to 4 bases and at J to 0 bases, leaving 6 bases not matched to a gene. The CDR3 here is CASSSGLAGKSSYNEQFF. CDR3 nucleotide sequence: TGTGCCAGCAGCTCGGGACTAGCGGGGAAGAGCTCCTACAATGAGCAGTTCTTC.

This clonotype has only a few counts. The CDR3 nucleotides read TGTGCCTGCCTGGGACTGGTTGGGGTCCCCGGAGGTCTGTTCTTC. Translating it yields CACLGLVGVPGGLFF. This sequence joins TRBV30 and TRBJ2-1, with D possibly TRBD2 on 6 matching bases. V gave up 6 bases and J gave up 15 bases, with 30 bases separating them. CDR3 length equals 15 residues. Germline V gene lookup returns CDR1 GTSNPN and CDR2 SVGIG (reference sequence). Filled out from reference TRBV30 and TRBJ2-1, the complete variable domain reads SQTIHQWPATLVQPVGSPLSLECTVEGTSNPNLYWYRQAAGRGLQLLFYSVGIGQISSEVPQNLSASRPQDRQFILSSKKLLLSDSGFYLCACLGLVGVPGGLFFGPGTRLTVL.

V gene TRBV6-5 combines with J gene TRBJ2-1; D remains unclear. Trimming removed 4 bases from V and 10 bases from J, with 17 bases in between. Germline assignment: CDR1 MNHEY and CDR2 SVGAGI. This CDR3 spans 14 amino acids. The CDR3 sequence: CASSSPDGTREQFF. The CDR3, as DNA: TGTGCCAGCAGTTCCCCTGACGGCACAAGGGAGCAGTTCTTC.

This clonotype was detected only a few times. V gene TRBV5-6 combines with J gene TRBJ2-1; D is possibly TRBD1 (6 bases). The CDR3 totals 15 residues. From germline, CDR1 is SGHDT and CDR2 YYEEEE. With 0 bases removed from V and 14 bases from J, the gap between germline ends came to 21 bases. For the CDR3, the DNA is TGTGCCAGCAGCTTGGGGGAAGGAGAGGGACAAGAAGAGTTCTTC. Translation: CASSLGEGEGQEEFF.

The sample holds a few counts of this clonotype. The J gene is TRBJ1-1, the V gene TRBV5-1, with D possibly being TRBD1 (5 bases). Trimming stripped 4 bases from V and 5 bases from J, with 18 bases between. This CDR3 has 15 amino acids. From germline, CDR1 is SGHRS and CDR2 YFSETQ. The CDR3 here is CASSPGPSLGTEAFF. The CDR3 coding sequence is TGCGCCAGCAGCCCGGGGCCTTCGCTGGGAACTGAAGCTTTCTTT.